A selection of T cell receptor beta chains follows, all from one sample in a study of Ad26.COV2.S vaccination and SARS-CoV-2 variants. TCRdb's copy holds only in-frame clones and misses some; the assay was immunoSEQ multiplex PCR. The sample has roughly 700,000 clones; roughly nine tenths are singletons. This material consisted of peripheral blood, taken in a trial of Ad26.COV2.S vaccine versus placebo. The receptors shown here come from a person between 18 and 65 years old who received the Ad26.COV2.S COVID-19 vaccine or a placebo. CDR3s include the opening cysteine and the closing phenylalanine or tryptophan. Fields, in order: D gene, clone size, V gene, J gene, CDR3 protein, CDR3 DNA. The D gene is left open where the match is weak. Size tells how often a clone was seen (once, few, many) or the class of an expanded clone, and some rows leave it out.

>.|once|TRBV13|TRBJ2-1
CASTGGTYNEQFF
TGTGCCAGCACGGGGGGCACCTACAATGAGCAGTTCTTC
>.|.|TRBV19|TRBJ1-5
CASSIVSRVQPQHF
TGTGCCAGTAGTATAGTTTCCCGAGTTCAGCCCCAGCATTTT
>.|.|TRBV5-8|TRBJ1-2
CASSLWQGRNYGYTF
TGTGCCAGCAGCTTGTGGCAGGGGAGGAACTATGGCTACACCTTC
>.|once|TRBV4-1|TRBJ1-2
CASSQGPGTGYGYTF
TGCGCCAGCAGCCAAGGTCCGGGCACGGGCTATGGCTACACCTTC
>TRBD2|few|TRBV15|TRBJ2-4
CATSSLGLAGNLGKNIQYF
TGTGCCACCAGCAGCCTGGGACTAGCGGGAAATCTGGGCAAAAACATTCAGTACTTC
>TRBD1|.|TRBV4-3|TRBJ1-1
CASSRSTGVNTEAFF
TGCGCCAGCAGCCGATCGACAGGGGTTAACACTGAAGCTTTCTTT
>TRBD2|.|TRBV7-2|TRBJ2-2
CASSPRAGGGTGELFF
TGTGCCAGCAGCCCTAGAGCGGGAGGAGGGACCGGGGAGCTGTTTTTT
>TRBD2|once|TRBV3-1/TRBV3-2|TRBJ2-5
CASSSRLAGPGETQYF
TGTGCCAGCAGCTCCCGACTAGCGGGGCCGGGGGAGACCCAGTACTTC
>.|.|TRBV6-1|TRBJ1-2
CASSEVLVTANGYTF
TGTGCCAGCAGTGAAGTTCTGGTGACAGCCAATGGCTACACCTTC
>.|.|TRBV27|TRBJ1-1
CASSPTGNTEAFF
TGTGCCAGCAGCCCTACAGGTAACACTGAAGCTTTCTTT
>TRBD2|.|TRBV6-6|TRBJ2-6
CASSPASGGAPGANVLTF
TGTGCCAGCAGTCCCGCTAGCGGGGGGGCCCCCGGGGCCAACGTCCTGACTTTC
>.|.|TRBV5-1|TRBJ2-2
CASSSRQAGELFF
TGCGCCAGCAGCTCTCGACAAGCCGGGGAGCTGTTTTTT
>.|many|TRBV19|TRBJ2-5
CASSTHPGETQYF
TGTGCCAGTTCAACCCATCCCGGAGAGACCCAGTACTTC
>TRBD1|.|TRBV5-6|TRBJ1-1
CASSPGDRRGTEAFF
TGTGCCAGCAGCCCCGGGGACAGACGAGGGACTGAAGCTTTCTTT